This T cell receptor beta chain stems from a study of naive and memory T cell subsets. This clonotype was seen ten or more times. The germline gives CDR1 SGHRS, CDR2 YFSETQ. The trim removed 5 bases at V and 6 bases at J, leaving 6 bases unmatched. This CDR3 has 14 residues. The library had UMIs added by 3' ligation of an oligonucleotide to TCR cDNA. Whole blood, around 2.5 ml, came from adult healthy volunteers. Unsorted total RNA, about 1 to 1000 ng, was DNase treated before reverse transcription. The SP2 primer and nested alpha and beta constant region primers amplified ligated cDNA in four rounds. Blood and skin TCR RNA was reverse transcribed with alpha and beta constant primers. TCRdb independently ran MiXCR on the 5' RACE reads; one entry per CDR3 protein. Here the sample spans 45,000 to 55,000 distinct CDR3 sequences, approximately 4.8% being singletons.

The V and J genes are TRBV5-1 and TRBJ2-7, with 12 bases that match TRBD1. This TCR came from a female donor in good health. CDR3 loop: CASSFPGQGAEQYF. The CDR3, as DNA: TGCGCCAGCAGTTTTCCGGGACAGGGGGCCGAGCAGTACTTC.